Following are 6 T cell receptor beta chains from one sample sequenced in a study of OX40 agonist ivuxolimab in advanced cancers. Measured with immunoSEQ multiplex PCR; TCRdb has only the in-frame clones, and not every one. The sample shows some 38,000 clones, about 88% of them seen only once. The input for sequencing was CD4+ or CD8+ T cells sorted from blood, taken in a trial of the OX40 agonist ivuxolimab. Receptors were obtained from an adult with an advanced solid tumor such as melanoma, head and neck, liver or kidney cancer.

Notes on this clone: A junction end diverges from the germline sequence, so it may reflect a read error. The DNA of the CDR3 is TGCGCAGCCCACGGGACATACAATGAGCAGTTCTTC. Translation: CAAHGTYNEQFF. The V call is TRBV6-6, the J call TRBJ2-1; perhaps TRBD1 as D (6 bases). CDR1 MNHNY and CDR2 SVGAGI come from the germline V gene (reference sequence). This CDR3 region has 12 residues.

The chain couples TRBV5-5 to TRBJ1-6; the D gene is possibly TRBD1 (5 bases). CDR3 size: 17 residues. Germline CDR1 reads SGHKS; CDR2 reads YYEKEE (reference sequence). Trimming shortened V by 0 bases and J by 6 bases, and 16 bases separated the two germline ends. CDR3 sequence: CASSLEFWGGVNSPLHF. Here the CDR3 DNA reads TGTGCCAGCAGCTTGGAATTCTGGGGGGGAGTTAATTCACCCCTCCACTTT.

The chain has TRBV7-2 and TRBJ2-1, with D perhaps TRBD2 (6 bases). The CDR3 runs 14 residues. Germline CDR1 reads SGHTA; CDR2 reads FQGNSA. V shed 5 bases and J shed 9 bases, with 17 bases lying between them. The CDR3 nucleotides read TGTGCCAGCAGCGAGGGCCTTCGGGGGAGTGAGCAGTTCTTC. It is translated as CASSEGLRGSEQFF. The entire variable domain, with the rest obtained from reference TRBV7-2 and TRBJ2-1, is as follows: GAGVSQSPSNKVTEKGKDVELRCDPISGHTALYWYRQSLGQGLEFLIYFQGNSAPDKSGLPSDRFSAERTGGSVSTLTIQRTQQEDSAVYLCASSEGLRGSEQFFGPGTRLTVL.

V is TRBV27 and J is TRBJ2-1, with 11 bases lining up with TRBD2. The ends lost 5 bases at V and 7 bases at J; junction bases unmatched: 4. The CDR3 is made up of 14 amino acids. The germline V gene has CDR1 MNHEY and CDR2 SMNVEV (reference sequence). The CDR3, as DNA: TGTGCCAGCAGTCCCCGGACTAGCGGGAATGAGCAGTTCTTC. Amino acids: CASSPRTSGNEQFF.

V usage is TRBV6-5 and J usage is TRBJ2-7; 9 nucleotides line up with TRBD1. V trimming: 0 bases; J trimming: 5 bases; junction bases outside the gene matches: 2. The germline V gene has CDR1 MNHEY and CDR2 SVGAGI. The CDR3 runs to 14 residues. Here the CDR3 DNA reads TGTGCCAGCAGTTACTCGGGACAGGGTAACGAGCAGTACTTC. Amino acid sequence: CASSYSGQGNEQYF.

The chain uses TRBV27 and TRBJ1-2; D might be TRBD1 (6 bases). Germline V gene data show CDR1 as MNHEY and CDR2 as SMNVEV (reference sequence). The CDR3 loop spans 14 amino acids. Trimming pared 2 bases from V and 0 bases from J, leaving 7 bases between. The DNA for the CDR3 is TGTGCCAGCAGTTTAAAGGGGGCTAACTATGGCTACACCTTC. Protein sequence: CASSLKGANYGYTF.